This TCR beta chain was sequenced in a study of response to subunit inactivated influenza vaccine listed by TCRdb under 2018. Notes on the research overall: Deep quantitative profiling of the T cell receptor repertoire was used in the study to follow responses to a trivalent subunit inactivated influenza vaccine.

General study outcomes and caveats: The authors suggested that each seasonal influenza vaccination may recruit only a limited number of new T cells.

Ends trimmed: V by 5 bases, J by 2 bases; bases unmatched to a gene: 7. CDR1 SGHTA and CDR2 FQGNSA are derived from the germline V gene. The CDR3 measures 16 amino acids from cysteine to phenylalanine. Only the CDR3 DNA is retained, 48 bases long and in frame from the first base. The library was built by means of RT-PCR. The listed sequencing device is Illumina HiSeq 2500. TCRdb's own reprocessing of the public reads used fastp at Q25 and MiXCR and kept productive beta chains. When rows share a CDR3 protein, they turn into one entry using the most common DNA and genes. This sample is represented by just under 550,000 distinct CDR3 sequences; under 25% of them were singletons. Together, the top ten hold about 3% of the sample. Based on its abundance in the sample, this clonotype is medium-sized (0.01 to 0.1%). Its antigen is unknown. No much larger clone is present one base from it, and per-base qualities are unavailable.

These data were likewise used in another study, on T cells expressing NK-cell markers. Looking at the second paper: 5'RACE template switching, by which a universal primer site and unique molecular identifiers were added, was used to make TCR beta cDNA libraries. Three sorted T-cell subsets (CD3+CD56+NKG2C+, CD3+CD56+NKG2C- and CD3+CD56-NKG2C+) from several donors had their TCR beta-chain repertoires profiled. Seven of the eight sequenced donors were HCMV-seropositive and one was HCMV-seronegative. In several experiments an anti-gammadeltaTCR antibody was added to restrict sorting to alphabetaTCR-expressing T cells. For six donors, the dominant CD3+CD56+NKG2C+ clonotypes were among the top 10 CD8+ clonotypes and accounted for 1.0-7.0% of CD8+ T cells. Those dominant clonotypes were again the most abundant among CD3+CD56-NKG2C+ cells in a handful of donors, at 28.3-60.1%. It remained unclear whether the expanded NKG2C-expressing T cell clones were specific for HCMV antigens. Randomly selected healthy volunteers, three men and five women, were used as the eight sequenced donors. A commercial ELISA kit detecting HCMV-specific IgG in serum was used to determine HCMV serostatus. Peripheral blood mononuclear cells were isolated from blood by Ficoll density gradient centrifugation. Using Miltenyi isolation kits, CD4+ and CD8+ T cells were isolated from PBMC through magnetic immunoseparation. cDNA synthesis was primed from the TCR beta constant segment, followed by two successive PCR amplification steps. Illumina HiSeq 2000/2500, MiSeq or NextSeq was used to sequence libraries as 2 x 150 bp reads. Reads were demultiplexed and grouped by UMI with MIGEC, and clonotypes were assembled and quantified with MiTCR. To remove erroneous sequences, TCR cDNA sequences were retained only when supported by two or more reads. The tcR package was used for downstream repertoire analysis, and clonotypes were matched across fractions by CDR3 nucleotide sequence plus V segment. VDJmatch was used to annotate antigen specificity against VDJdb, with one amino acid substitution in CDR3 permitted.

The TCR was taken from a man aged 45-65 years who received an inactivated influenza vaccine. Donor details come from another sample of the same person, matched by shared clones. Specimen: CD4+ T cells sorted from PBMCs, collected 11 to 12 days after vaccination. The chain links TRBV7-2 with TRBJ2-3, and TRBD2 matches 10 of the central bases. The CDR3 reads CASSTPSGSFTDTQYF. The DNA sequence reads TGTGCCAGCAGCACGCCTAGCGGGAGCTTCACAGATACGCAGTATTTT.